The T cell receptor (beta chain) described here comes from a study of shared clonotypes between healthy human individuals (dated by TCRdb to the early 2020s). For the study in its entirety: Two women and a few men aged 18 to 49 years were included in the cohort. Different laboratories and diverse techniques were used to prepare libraries and sequence TCR repertoires, to increase sequencing depth and limit assay-specific biases. To estimate repertoire size and how much clonotype sharing occurs between individuals, the study deeply sequenced the blood TCR repertoires of roughly 5 healthy adults. Leukapheresis yielded between about 0.9 and 9.5 billion PBMCs per donor. For each donor, CD4 naive and CD4 memory were each given three plates, CD8 naive was given two plates, and CD8 memory was given one plate. Points the paper makes about the study in general: Sharing across four donors was observed for approximately 5% of naive CD4, less than 4% of naive CD8, 2.3% of memory CD4, and around 0.42% of memory CD8 clonotypes. Sampling was restricted to blood, and TCR repertoires in tissues likely differ from the TCR repertoires found in blood. Estimated clonotype richness was generally larger for naive than for memory subsets. Even with the large sequencing depth, rarefaction of the sorted-subset datasets indicated that sequencing was incomplete. Pairwise subsampling indicated that sequencing depth was expected to affect the degree of clonotype sharing among donors. Compared with non-shared clonotypes, the clonotypes found in all four sorted-subset donors had higher generation probabilities. The small number of donors limited the genetic and exposure-history diversity represented.

The CDR3 goes from the cysteine to the phenylalanine over 16 residues. Just CDR3 DNA is preserved here, 48 bases in frame from base 1. CDR1 is given as SEHNR and CDR2 as FQNEAQ, both from the germline V gene (reference sequence). At the junction V is shortened by 1 base and J by 0 bases, with 13 bases in between. Using the deep immunoSEQ assay, TCR CDR3 regions were amplified from genomic DNA by multiplex PCR. Extracted genomic DNA from each cell subset was spread evenly across all wells of several immunoSEQ 96-well plates, with each plate serving as a replicate. For sorted subsets, each replicate PCR was loaded with about 200 ng genomic DNA, equivalent to 30,000 or so T cell genomes. Purified libraries were quantified with a Qubit 3.0 fluorometer, sized on a Bioanalyzer 2100, and re-quantified with the KAPA Library Quantification kit. Every immunoSEQ 96-well plate was sequenced on a separate single-read 150-cycle Illumina NextSeq 550 flow cell. Turning to the authors' computational methods: Because the immunoSEQ output included only junctional sequences and no quality scores, the filtering could not be the same as the filtering used for full-length reads. Sequences were annotated with PyIR, a Python wrapper for IgBLAST v1.9, and V/J genes and CDR3 were assigned using IMGT germline references. Reads were removed for weak V/J assignments (E-value above 1e-6), missing CDR3, stop codons, out-of-frame junctions, or ambiguous translated residues. V3J clonotypes were defined as sequences sharing an identical inferred V gene, J gene, and CDR3 amino acid sequence. The percentage overlap between two repertoires was calculated by dividing the number of shared unique clonotypes by the size of the smaller repertoire. Repertoire richness was assessed with RTK rarefaction, the Chao1 estimator, and Recon v2.1 estimates of unobserved clonotypes. For all TCRbeta clonotypes obtained by the gDNA method from a few donors, generation probabilities were computed with OLGA. The table was pulled from immuneACCESS by TCRdb, which kept in-frame rearrangements only. Such tables lose some clones; where checked, under half of the loss comes from unresolved V genes, and the rest has no known cause. The V and J calls and the clone size are those of that table, but D and trimming were determined from the DNA. A total of hundreds of thousands of clones appear in this sample, less than 80% of them only once. The ten largest clones represent roughly 2% of the sample.

Donors were healthy HIV-negative adults with no recently reported acute infections or vaccinations. Every donor was a Caucasian adult residing in Nashville, Tennessee, USA. CD4+ T cells were enriched by magnetic negative selection; naive cells were then positively selected on CD45RA, and the negative fraction formed the memory subset. After blood collection by leukapheresis, PBMCs were isolated using Ficoll-Histopaque density gradient centrifugation and then cryopreserved in the vapor phase of liquid nitrogen. Analytical flow cytometry was used to check the purity and quantity of each magnetically sorted T cell population. Genomic DNA was isolated from each sorted fraction and quantified by UV absorbance on a Nanodrop 2000c. With regard to this clone: The antigen it recognizes is unknown. Qualities for individual bases were not recorded, and no much larger clone is one base off.

Sample: memory CD4+ T cells sorted from blood. Taken with the paper, the label for cell subset or site translates to: CD45RA-negative fraction. The receptor's source is a woman younger than 45 in good health. The chain is assembled from TRBV7-9 and TRBJ2-7; the D gene is perhaps TRBD2, from 5 matching bases. The DNA sequence reads TGTGCCAGCAGCTTAGTTGTCCCGGGGAACTCCTACGAGCAGTACTTC. Its product reads: CASSLVVPGNSYEQYF.